Listed below are T cell receptor beta chains from one sample, sequenced in a study of molecular identifiers for immune sequencing clone quantification. TCRdb called the PCR reads again in MiXCR, with one record for every CDR3 protein. In the table there are over 600,000 distinct CDR3 sequences, roughly 21% of which are singletons. Sequencing input: naive CD8+ T cells from blood, with Jurkat cell RNA spiked in. The receptors shown here come from a human donor in good health. Some libraries in this study had Jurkat cell RNA spiked in. CDR3s include the opening cysteine and the closing phenylalanine or tryptophan. A D gene is named only where the DNA matches it firmly. Part of the rows lack a size; the others show once, few, many or a class for expanded clones.

clone size | J gene | CDR3 length | D gene | V gene | CDR3 protein | CDR3 DNA
. | TRBJ2-1 | 14 | . | TRBV20-1 | CSARPNSNSNEQFF | TGCAGTGCTAGACCCAACAGCAACAGCAATGAGCAGTTCTTC
many | TRBJ2-5 | 15 | . | TRBV4-3 | CASSQGGHLQETQYF | TGCGCCAGCAGCCAAGGGGGACATCTACAAGAGACCCAGTACTTC
many | TRBJ2-3 | 10 | . | TRBV29-1 | CSVRIDTQYF | TGCAGCGTTCGGATAGATACGCAGTATTTT
many | TRBJ2-3 | 17 | . | TRBV24-1 | CATSDSPLMSVTDTQYF | TGTGCCACCAGTGATTCCCCCCTCATGAGCGTCACAGATACGCAGTATTTT
few | TRBJ1-1 | 17 | TRBD1 | TRBV6-2/TRBV6-3 | CASSYSVTEGALTEAFF | TGTGCCAGCAGTTACTCGGTCACCGAGGGGGCGCTCACTGAAGCTTTCTTT
many | TRBJ1-6 | 16 | . | TRBV12-3/TRBV12-4 | CASSPSMSSYNSPLHF | TGTGCCAGCAGTCCCTCCATGAGCTCCTATAATTCACCCCTCCACTTT
many | TRBJ2-4 | 14 | TRBD1 | TRBV28 | CASSFGDRGDIQYF | TGTGCCAGCAGTTTCGGGGACAGGGGGGACATTCAGTACTTC
many | TRBJ1-5 | 16 | . | TRBV6-7 | CASSFGTEVGNQPQHF | TGTGCCAGCAGTTTCGGGACCGAGGTCGGCAATCAGCCCCAGCATTTT
. | TRBJ1-1 | 14 | . | TRBV7-2 | CASSLGGAGTEASF | TGTGCCAGCAGCTTGGGGGGCGCTGGGACTGAAGCTTCCTTT
few | TRBJ2-7 | 17 | . | TRBV28 | CASSPWGGLRGSYEQYF | TGTGCCAGCAGCCCTTGGGGGGGGCTAAGAGGATCTTACGAGCAGTACTTC
many | TRBJ2-7 | 14 | TRBD1 | TRBV10-1 | CASSDGQATYEQYF | TGCGCCAGCAGCGATGGACAGGCTACCTACGAGCAGTACTTC
few | TRBJ2-1 | 22 | TRBD2 | TRBV6-2/TRBV6-3 | CASSYGPAGGLKPPSSYNEQFF | TGTGCCAGCAGTTACGGTCCAGCGGGGGGCCTAAAACCTCCGAGCTCCTACAATGAGCAGTTCTTC
few | TRBJ2-7 | 15 | . | TRBV30 | CAWSPIKGANYEQYF | TGTGCCTGGAGCCCAATCAAAGGGGCGAACTACGAGCAGTACTTC
many | TRBJ2-7 | 13 | . | TRBV7-9 | CASSSGYLTEQYF | TGTGCCAGCAGTTCCGGATATTTGACGGAGCAGTACTTC
many | TRBJ2-1 | 14 | TRBD1 | TRBV4-3 | CASSQGTGGNEQFF | TGCGCCAGCAGCCAAGGTACAGGGGGCAATGAGCAGTTCTTC
. | TRBJ2-5 | 14 | . | TRBV1 | CTSGQGYRGETQYF | TGCACCAGCGGCCAAGGGTACAGGGGAGAGACCCAGTACTTC
many | TRBJ2-7 | 15 | TRBD1 | TRBV27 | CASSSHTGGADEQYF | TGTGCCAGCAGTTCCCATACAGGGGGCGCGGACGAGCAGTACTTC
many | TRBJ2-7 | 17 | TRBD2 | TRBV7-3 | CASRLPGTSGRSYEQYF | TGTGCCAGCAGACTACCGGGGACTAGCGGGAGGTCCTACGAGCAGTACTTC
. | TRBJ2-2 | 17 | TRBD2 | TRBV9 | CASSVELSSGFSGELFF | TGTGCCAGCAGCGTAGAATTAAGTAGCGGGTTTTCCGGGGAGCTGTTTTTT
many | TRBJ1-1 | 13 | . | TRBV30 | CAWSERVSAEAFF | TGTGCCTGGAGTGAGCGGGTTTCGGCGGAAGCTTTCTTT
many | TRBJ1-5 | 15 | . | TRBV5-1 | CASSLDAGAYQPQHF | TGCGCCAGCAGCTTGGACGCGGGAGCATATCAGCCCCAGCATTTT
many | TRBJ2-6 | 15 | . | TRBV27 | CASSLAGPGANVLTF | TGTGCCAGCAGTTTGGCGGGGCCTGGGGCCAACGTCCTGACTTTC
few | TRBJ2-7 | 14 | . | TRBV21-1 | CASSKWTGGDEQYF | TGTGCCAGCAGCAAATGGACAGGGGGCGACGAGCAGTACTTC
few | TRBJ1-3 | 16 | . | TRBV5-5 | CASSLGLTASGNTIYF | TGTGCCAGCAGCTTGGGCCTGACAGCCTCTGGAAACACCATATATTTT
many | TRBJ2-3 | 15 | TRBD2 | TRBV7-6 | CASSFSGSSADTQYF | TGTGCCAGCAGCTTCAGCGGGAGTAGCGCAGATACGCAGTATTTT
many | TRBJ1-1 | 15 | TRBD1 | TRBV5-1 | CASSLGQGALPEAFF | TGCGCCAGCAGCTTGGGTCAGGGGGCGTTACCTGAAGCTTTCTTT
. | TRBJ2-1 | 14 | TRBD2 | TRBV28 | CARSLSPTSTEQFF | TGTGCCAGAAGTTTATCCCCGACTAGCACTGAGCAATTCTTC